This TCR beta chain was sequenced during a study of OX40 agonist ivuxolimab in advanced cancers. In germline, CDR1 is SEHNR, CDR2 FQNEAQ (reference sequence). Trimming removed 7 bases at V and 9 bases at J, with 9 bases between. The CDR3 sequence is 11 residues long. The method was immunoSEQ multiplex PCR; TCRdb's version includes in-frame clones alone and lacks a portion of them. This table has 51,000 or so clones, around 79% appearing once. The sequencing here drew on CD4+ or CD8+ T cells sorted from blood, taken in a trial of the OX40 agonist ivuxolimab. The origin of this receptor is an adult with an advanced solid tumor such as melanoma, head and neck, liver or kidney cancer. The J gene is TRBJ2-2, the V gene TRBV7-9; D remains unclear. For the CDR3, the DNA is TGTGCCAGCACCCCCGACCGGGAGCTGTTTTTT. This codes for CASTPDRELFF.